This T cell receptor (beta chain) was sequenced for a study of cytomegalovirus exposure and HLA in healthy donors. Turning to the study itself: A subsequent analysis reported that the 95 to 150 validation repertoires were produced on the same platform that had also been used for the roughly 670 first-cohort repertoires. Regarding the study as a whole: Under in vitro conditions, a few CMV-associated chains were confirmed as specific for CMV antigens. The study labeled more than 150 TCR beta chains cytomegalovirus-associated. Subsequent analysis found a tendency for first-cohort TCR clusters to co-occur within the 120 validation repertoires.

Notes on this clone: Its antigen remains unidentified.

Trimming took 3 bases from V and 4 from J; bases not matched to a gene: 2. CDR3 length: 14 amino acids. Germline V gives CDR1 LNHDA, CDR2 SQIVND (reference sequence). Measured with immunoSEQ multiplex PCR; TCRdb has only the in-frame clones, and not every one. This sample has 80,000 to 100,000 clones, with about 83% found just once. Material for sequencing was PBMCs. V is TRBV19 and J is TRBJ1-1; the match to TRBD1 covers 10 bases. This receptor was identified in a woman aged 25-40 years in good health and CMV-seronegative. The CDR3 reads CASSIDRGLTEAFF. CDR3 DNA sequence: TGTGCCAGTAGTATCGACAGGGGGCTCACTGAAGCTTTCTTT.